The 21 T cell receptor beta chains presented below share a single source sample, sequenced in a study of PD-1 blockade in classical Hodgkin lymphoma. Each patient's relapse followed autologous stem cell transplantation, and brentuximab vedotin exposure varied. Sequencing was performed with immunoSEQ multiplex PCR; in TCRdb, only in-frame clones are kept and a portion is missing. The sample lists approximately 8,000 clones, roughly 80% occurring once. The starting material was peripheral blood mononuclear cells (PBMCs), obtained at baseline. Receptors originate from a human donor with classical Hodgkin lymphoma.

Comments on this clone: A junction boundary mismatches the germline segment, possibly from a read error. CDR3 nucleotide sequence: TGTGCCAGCAGTTTAGAGGCGGGGTACCGGGGAGCTGTTTTT. This encodes CASSLEAGYRGAVF. The chain couples TRBV27 to TRBJ2-2, with a weak D call TRBD2 (6 bases). The CDR3 has 14 residues. Germline V gene lookup returns CDR1 MNHEY and CDR2 SMNVEV (reference sequence).

This clone was recorded once. The rearrangement joins TRBV11-2 to TRBJ2-3; 7 bases line up with TRBD2. CDR3 length: 15 residues. In germline, CDR1 is SGHAT, CDR2 FQNNGV. With 2 bases clipped from V and 0 bases from J, the junction kept 2 bases outside the gene matches. CDR3 bases: TGTGCCAGCAGCTTAAGGCGGGGGAGCACAGATACGCAGTATTTT. It is translated as CASSLRRGSTDTQYF.

The chain has TRBV4-1 and TRBJ1-3; D is unresolved. Germline CDR1 is MGHRA and CDR2 is YSYEKL. This CDR3 comprises 14 residues. V lost 1 base, J lost 3 bases, and 7 bases lay in between. Written as DNA, the CDR3 is TGCGCCAGCAGCCAAGCCGGGCTTGGAAACACCATATATTTT. Its protein product is CASSQAGLGNTIYF.

This clone was seen once. This rearrangement joins TRBV7-8 to TRBJ2-7, with unresolved D. Germline loops: CDR1 SGHVS, CDR2 FQNEAQ. With 5 bases removed from V and 2 bases from J, the gap between germline ends came to 16 bases. The CDR3 covers 15 residues. The CDR3 bases are TGTGCCAGCAGCAACCCTCGGACCAAAACCTACGAGCAGTACTTC. It translates to CASSNPRTKTYEQYF. The whole variable domain, filled in from reference TRBV7-8 and TRBJ2-7, reads GAGVSQSPRYKVAKRGQDVALRCDPISGHVSLFWYQQALGQGPEFLTYFQNEAQLDKSGLPSDRFFAERPEGSVSTLKIQRTQQEDSAVYLCASSNPRTKTYEQYFGPGTRLTVT.

The CDR3 DNA follows: TGTGCCAGCAGCTTAGACCCGAACACTGAAGCTTTCTTT. Translation: CASSLDPNTEAFF. The rearrangement uses TRBV11-1 and TRBJ1-1; D remains ambiguous. Per germline, CDR1 SGHAT and CDR2 FQDESV (reference sequence). Trimming took off 1 base at V and 1 base at J, with 4 bases between the two ends. The CDR3 loop spans 13 amino acids.

The chain joins TRBV30 to TRBJ1-4, with D unclear. Germline CDR1 is GTSNPN and CDR2 is SVGIG (reference sequence). V gave up 3 bases and J gave up 7 bases, with 21 bases separating them. The CDR3 extends over 16 amino acids. CDR3 protein: CAWSPGVTSGGEKLFF. CDR3 in DNA: TGTGCCTGGAGCCCGGGAGTGACAAGCGGAGGTGAAAAACTGTTTTTT.

The gene calls are TRBV5-1 and TRBJ2-3, with 13 bases identical to TRBD2. The trim removed 2 bases at V and 3 bases at J, leaving 18 bases unmatched. CDR1 and CDR2 (germline): SGHRS, YFSETQ. The CDR3 totals 21 residues. This chain's CDR3 is CASSLDQQGTSGRAPTDTQYF. The CDR3 coding sequence is TGCGCCAGCAGCTTAGACCAACAGGGAACTAGCGGGAGGGCCCCTACAGATACGCAGTATTTT.

Only a few counts were recorded for this clone. The chain joins TRBV29-1 to TRBJ2-1; 7 bases match TRBD2. Germline assignment: CDR1 SQVTM and CDR2 ANQGSEA. The CDR3 loop spans 11 amino acids. The V and J ends lost 2 bases and 8 bases, in that order; junction bases with no gene match: 0. Here the CDR3 reads CSVESGDEQFF. The CDR3 DNA sequence: TGCAGCGTTGAAAGCGGGGATGAGCAGTTCTTC.

This chain uses TRBV6-6 with TRBJ1-1; D is unresolved. This CDR3 region has 14 residues. Germline V gene lookup returns CDR1 MNHNY and CDR2 SVGAGI (reference sequence). V lost 0 bases to trimming and J lost 4 bases, with 9 bases between them. CDR3 nucleotides: TGTGCCAGCAGTTACTCGATGTGGGCCACTGAAGCTTTCTTT. Amino acids: CASSYSMWATEAFF.

The chain couples TRBV7-2 to TRBJ2-5; 7 nucleotides match TRBD2. This CDR3 spans 16 amino acids. Germline CDR1 SGHTA, CDR2 FQGNSA. V lost 5 bases to trimming and J lost 1 base; unmatched junction nucleotides: 10. The CDR3 protein is CASSPQLGRGQETQYF. For the CDR3, the DNA is TGTGCCAGCAGCCCCCAGTTGGGGAGGGGCCAAGAGACCCAGTACTTC. Variable domain in full (rest from reference TRBV7-2 and TRBJ2-5): GAGVSQSPSNKVTEKGKDVELRCDPISGHTALYWYRQSLGQGLEFLIYFQGNSAPDKSGLPSDRFSAERTGGSVSTLTIQRTQQEDSAVYLCASSPQLGRGQETQYFGPGTRLLVL.

This clone came up once. The J gene is TRBJ2-3, the V gene TRBV19; 7 bases agree with TRBD1. CDR3 length equals 15 residues. The germline CDR1 and CDR2 sequences are LNHDA and SQIVND (reference sequence). The V segment lost 6 bases and the J segment 7 bases; nucleotides outside the gene matches: 13. This CDR3 reads CASSPEDRKSNTQYF. CDR3 bases: TGTGCCAGTAGCCCCGAGGACAGGAAATCGAATACGCAGTATTTT.

The V gene is TRBV27, the J gene TRBJ2-3; 14 nucleotides match TRBD2. V gave up 2 bases and J gave up 4 bases; unmatched junction bases: 5. The CDR3 totals 17 residues. Germline V lookup: CDR1 MNHEY, CDR2 SMNVEV (reference sequence). CDR3 in amino acids: CASSLPGLAGVPDTQYF. The CDR3 nucleotides read TGTGCCAGCAGTTTACCGGGACTAGCGGGAGTCCCAGATACGCAGTATTTT.

The rearrangement joins TRBV6-1 to TRBJ1-1, with a tentative D call TRBD1 (6 bases). The CDR3 contains 17 residues. CDR1 MNHNS and CDR2 SASEGT come from the germline V gene. Trimming pared 3 bases from V and 6 bases from J, leaving 23 bases between. CDR3 residues: CASSEYRTGTRIPEAFF. CDR3 in DNA: TGTGCCAGCAGTGAGTACCGAACCGGGACAAGGATCCCTGAAGCTTTCTTT.

This chain links TRBV19 with TRBJ1-5; weak D call: TRBD1 (5 bases). Germline lookup yields CDR1 LNHDA and CDR2 SQIVND (reference sequence). This CDR3 is built from 13 residues. V lost 5 bases, J lost 7 bases, and 12 bases lay in between. The CDR3, as DNA: TGTGCCAGTAGTTGGGACGGACCCCAGCCCCAGCATTTT. This sequence encodes CASSWDGPQPQHF.

The rearrangement joins TRBV5-6 to TRBJ1-2; unclear D gene. Germline lookup yields CDR1 SGHDT and CDR2 YYEEEE. The V gene lost 1 base and the J gene lost 13 bases, with 11 bases spanning the gap. This CDR3 is 11 amino acids long. The DNA for the CDR3 is TGTGCCAGCAGCTTGATGGGTTTACCCACCTTC. This gives the protein CASSLMGLPTF.

V and J are TRBV7-2 and TRBJ2-2; 8 bases match TRBD1. Germline V gene data show CDR1 as SGHTA and CDR2 as FQGNSA. The CDR3 totals 15 residues. Trimming cost V 4 bases and J 1 base; bases outside gene matches: 2. The CDR3 DNA sequence: TGTGCCAGCAGCTGGGGGACAGGGAACACCGGGGAGCTGTTTTTT. Protein product: CASSWGTGNTGELFF. The whole variable domain, filled in from reference TRBV7-2 and TRBJ2-2, reads GAGVSQSPSNKVTEKGKDVELRCDPISGHTALYWYRQSLGQGLEFLIYFQGNSAPDKSGLPSDRFSAERTGGSVSTLTIQRTQQEDSAVYLCASSWGTGNTGELFFGEGSRLTVL.

The V gene is TRBV10-3, the J gene TRBJ2-1, with 10 bases that match TRBD2. The length of the CDR3 is 16 residues. Germline lookup yields CDR1 ENHRY and CDR2 SYGVKD. V gave up 4 bases and J gave up 9 bases; unmatched junction bases: 12. CDR3 DNA: TGTGCCATCAGTGCCTCTACTAGCGGGACAAATTCTGAGCAGTTCTTC. Translating it yields CAISASTSGTNSEQFF.

The chain uses TRBV7-2 and TRBJ2-7; no reliable D call. CDR1 and CDR2 (germline): SGHTA, FQGNSA. Trimming shortened V by 1 base and J by 2 bases, and 6 bases separated the two germline ends. The CDR3 loop spans 13 amino acids. DNA of the CDR3: TGTGCCAGCAGCTTAGGGACGACCTACGAGCAGTACTTC. Amino acid sequence: CASSLGTTYEQYF.

This sequence joins TRBV7-9 and TRBJ2-1; TRBD2 matches 11 bases. The CDR3 consists of 15 residues. Germline V gene sequence: CDR1 SEHNR, CDR2 FQNEAQ (reference sequence). Unmatched junction bases numbered 5, after V lost 4 bases and J lost 6 bases. The CDR3 protein is CASSSSGRPLNEQFF. The CDR3 nucleotides are TGTGCCAGCAGCTCTAGCGGGAGGCCCCTCAATGAGCAGTTCTTC.

This clone was seen a single time. This sequence joins TRBV27 and TRBJ2-1; 11 bases agree with TRBD2. The germline V gene has CDR1 MNHEY and CDR2 SMNVEV (reference sequence). The junction had 11 bases not matched to a gene; V was cut back by 4 bases and J by 9 bases. The CDR3 consists of 16 residues. The CDR3 spells CASSSSLLAGGIEQFF. The CDR3 DNA reads TGTGCCAGCAGTTCCTCTCTTTTAGCGGGAGGGATTGAGCAGTTCTTC.

The chain uses TRBV7-9 and TRBJ2-3, with D possibly matching TRBD1 (5 bases). Germline V lookup: CDR1 SEHNR, CDR2 FQNEAQ (reference sequence). The CDR3 consists of 16 residues. Trimming took 5 bases from V and 0 from J, leaving 15 bases between them. The CDR3 sequence: CASSQGIQTSTDTQYF. In DNA, the CDR3 is TGTGCCAGCAGCCAGGGAATTCAAACTAGCACAGATACGCAGTATTTT.